This record looks at one TCR beta chain sequence and its context. The V end was cut by 2 bases, the J end by 5 bases, with 16 bases between. The CDR3 is 16 residues long. Germline V lookup: CDR1 LNHNV, CDR2 YYDKDF (reference sequence). The sample is drawn from a study of beta chain features in type 1 diabetes. cDNA synthesis used the whole RNA isolate, giving expressed TCRB sequences. Measured with immunoSEQ multiplex PCR; TCRdb has only the in-frame clones, and not every one. This sample carries 350,000 to 400,000 clones, more than 12% of them seen once, and the ten largest clones take 0.019%. This sequence joins TRBV15 and TRBJ1-5; perhaps TRBD1 as D (6 bases). This TCR came from a woman in her late teens or twenties in good health. The sequenced sample consisted of naive CD4+ T cells from blood. Here the CDR3 reads CATSRSGGLGDQPQHF. As DNA, the CDR3 is TGTGCCACCAGCAGAAGCGGGGGCCTGGGGGATCAGCCCCAGCATTTT. Filled out from reference TRBV15 and TRBJ1-5, the complete variable domain reads DAMVIQNPRYQVTQFGKPVTLSCSQTLNHNVMYWYQQKSSQAPKLLFHYYDKDFNNEADTPDNFQSRRPNTSFCFLDIRSPGLGDTAMYLCATSRSGGLGDQPQHFGDGTRLSIL.